This entry lists 20 T cell receptor beta chains sequenced from one sample in a study of blood T cell repertoires in COVID-19. Using immunoSEQ multiplex PCR, the repertoire was profiled, and TCRdb retains in-frame clones only, with some absent. Of under 250,000 clones listed, about 84% are singletons. Sequenced material: peripheral blood. The receptors were gathered from a human donor in a cohort sampled during active COVID-19.

The chain couples TRBV6-4 to TRBJ2-1, with TRBD2 as a possible D gene (5 bases). This CDR3 has 14 amino acids. Germline CDR1 is MRHNA and CDR2 is SNTAGT. V was trimmed by 6 bases and J by 7 bases, leaving 16 bases between them. In nucleotides, the CDR3 is TGTGCCAGCAGCCCTCGGGGAGAAGGGAATGAGCAGTTCTTC. It translates to CASSPRGEGNEQFF.

The chain couples TRBV3-1 (or the pseudogene TRBV3-2) to TRBJ2-3, with TRBD2 matching over 7 bases. The CDR3 has 16 amino acids. Germline V gene sequence: CDR1 LGHDT, CDR2 YNNKEL (reference sequence). V gave up 4 bases and J gave up 1 base; unmatched junction bases: 8. The CDR3 nucleotides read TGTGCCAGCAGCCGGACTAGTGGGGAGGGCACAGATACGCAGTATTTT. Amino acids: CASSRTSGEGTDTQYF.

The V call is TRBV11-3, the J call TRBJ2-1; a possible D gene is TRBD1 (5 bases). Germline-derived CDR1 and CDR2 are SGHNT and YENEEA. This CDR3 comprises 19 residues. V was clipped by 0 bases and J by 5 bases, with 23 bases between them. The CDR3, as DNA: TGTGCCAGCAGCTTAGAAGAGATGGTTGTACATCCCAGGGACAATGAGCAGTTCTTC. It encodes CASSLEEMVVHPRDNEQFF.

CDR3 DNA sequence: TGTGCCATCAGTCTAGACCTTGCCGAGCAGTTCTTC. Translation gives CAISLDLAEQFF. The chain recombines TRBV10-3 with TRBJ2-1, with unresolved D. Germline CDR1 is ENHRY and CDR2 is SYGVKD. Trimming left V 5 bases short and J 10 bases short, with 12 bases between. This CDR3 is built from 12 residues.

This clone was counted between two and nine times. The chain has TRBV7-2 and TRBJ2-2; the D is unclear. Germline assignment: CDR1 SGHTA and CDR2 FQGNSA. V dropped 2 bases and J dropped 1 base, with 5 bases sitting between them. CDR3 length equals 14 residues. The CDR3 loop is CASSLSLNTGELFF. In nucleotides, the CDR3 is TGTGCCAGCAGCTTATCACTGAACACCGGGGAGCTGTTTTTT. The complete variable domain, with remaining parts taken from reference TRBV7-2 and TRBJ2-2, reads GAGVSQSPSNKVTEKGKDVELRCDPISGHTALYWYRQSLGQGLEFLIYFQGNSAPDKSGLPSDRFSAERTGGSVSTLTIQRTQQEDSAVYLCASSLSLNTGELFFGEGSRLTVL.

The chain joins TRBV11-2 to TRBJ1-1, with D perhaps matching TRBD1 (5 bases). Trimming left V 7 bases short and J 3 bases short, with 12 bases between. This CDR3 has 13 amino acids. The germline gives CDR1 SGHAT, CDR2 FQNNGV. The CDR3 sequence: CASNYPGYTEAFF. CDR3 DNA: TGTGCCAGCAACTATCCAGGGTACACTGAAGCTTTCTTT.

The chain joins TRBV6-5 to TRBJ2-7; D uncertain. The CDR3 is 14 residues long. Trimming pared 5 bases from V and 0 bases from J, leaving 11 bases between. CDR1 and CDR2 from the germline V gene are MNHEY and SVGAGI. The CDR3 is CASSNRPSSYEQYF. In DNA, the CDR3 is TGTGCCAGCAGTAACAGACCCAGCTCCTACGAGCAGTACTTC.

The chain combines TRBV7-2 with TRBJ2-1; 14 nucleotides agree with TRBD2. The CDR3 length is 16 residues. V gave up 4 bases and J gave up 3 bases; unmatched junction bases: 2. Germline lookup yields CDR1 SGHTA and CDR2 FQGNSA. This CDR3 is CASSSTSGGDYNEQFF. CDR3 nucleotide sequence: TGTGCCAGCAGCTCGACTAGCGGGGGGGACTACAATGAGCAGTTCTTC.

This chain joins TRBV29-1 and TRBJ2-7; 8 positions match TRBD1. Germline lookup yields CDR1 SQVTM and CDR2 ANQGSEA. The CDR3 extends over 12 amino acids. The junction had 5 bases not matched to a gene; V was cut back by 7 bases and J by 3 bases. In nucleotides, the CDR3 is TGCAGCGCCCGGACAGGGTTCTACGAGCAGTACTTC. Translating gives CSARTGFYEQYF.

V gene TRBV24-1 combines with J gene TRBJ1-6, with D possibly matching TRBD1 (5 bases). Between the trimmed V and J ends, which lost 9 bases and 7 bases, there was a span of 15 bases. The CDR3 loop spans 14 amino acids. CDR1 KGHDR and CDR2 SFDVKD come from the germline V gene. The CDR3 bases are TGTGCCACCCAGGAGGGGACTAGGAATTCACCCCTCCACTTT. Residues: CATQEGTRNSPLHF.

The genes are TRBV3-1 (or the pseudogene TRBV3-2) and TRBJ1-2; TRBD1 aligns across 7 bases. V shed 2 bases and J 8 bases; nucleotides not matched to a gene: 8. This CDR3 is built from 14 residues. Germline-derived CDR1 and CDR2 are LGHDT and YNNKEL (reference sequence). For the CDR3, the DNA is TGTGCCAGCAGCCAAAACAGGGGCGGGTACGGCTACACCTTC. This sequence encodes CASSQNRGGYGYTF.

This clone has just a few counts. The chain uses TRBV5-6 and TRBJ2-3; 7 nucleotides agree with TRBD1. V gave up 4 bases and J gave up 4 bases; unmatched junction bases: 9. Germline-derived CDR1 and CDR2 are SGHDT and YYEEEE. The CDR3 contains 15 residues. The CDR3 region is CASSETGLGADTQYF. The CDR3 DNA reads TGTGCCAGCAGCGAGACAGGGCTAGGCGCAGATACGCAGTATTTT.

V is TRBV7-6 and J is TRBJ2-7; 10 bases fit TRBD2. There are 15 residues in the CDR3. Germline V gene lookup returns CDR1 SGHVS and CDR2 FNYEAQ. Germline trimming cut 4 bases from V and 3 bases from J; bases unmatched to any gene: 6. The CDR3 loop is CASSSRSGRNYEQYF. In nucleotides, the CDR3 is TGTGCCAGCAGCTCGCGTAGCGGGAGGAACTACGAGCAGTACTTC.

The chain is built from TRBV10-2 and TRBJ2-7; 7 positions agree with TRBD1. V shed 6 bases and J 6 bases; nucleotides not matched to a gene: 11. Germline V gene sequence: CDR1 WSHSY, CDR2 SAAADI. The CDR3 runs 14 residues. CDR3 region: CASSQGVFPREQYF. The DNA of the CDR3 is TGCGCCAGCAGCCAGGGGGTTTTTCCCCGCGAGCAGTACTTC.

CDR3 coding DNA: TGTGCCAGCAGCGTAAGCGGGAGGGCCTTGTATACGCAGTATTTT. This codes for CASSVSGRALYTQYF. The gene calls are TRBV9 and TRBJ2-3; 10 bases fit TRBD2. Trimming cost V 1 base and J 7 bases; bases outside gene matches: 6. The CDR3 sequence is 15 residues long. The germline V gene has CDR1 SGDLS and CDR2 YYNGEE.

V is TRBV2 and J is TRBJ2-3, with 8 bases that match TRBD2. CDR3 length: 13 amino acids. The ends lost 2 bases at V and 8 bases at J; junction bases unmatched: 3. The germline CDR1 and CDR2 sequences are SNHLY and FYNNEI. The CDR3: CASSEREGGTQYF. As DNA, the CDR3 is TGTGCCAGCAGTGAACGGGAGGGGGGTACGCAGTATTTT.

This chain connects TRBV7-2 to TRBJ2-1; D not certain. The CDR3 length is 14 residues. Germline CDR1 is SGHTA and CDR2 is FQGNSA. The ends were cut back, 2 bases at V and 5 bases at J, with 10 bases in the middle. As DNA, the CDR3 is TGTGCCAGCAGCTTACTGGGCGCCGACAATGAGCAGTTCTTC. It translates to CASSLLGADNEQFF.

The chain combines TRBV19 with TRBJ2-1, with TRBD2 identical over 7 bases. Germline V gene lookup returns CDR1 LNHDA and CDR2 SQIVND (reference sequence). CDR3 length: 15 amino acids. V lost 3 bases, J lost 4 bases, and 6 bases stayed unmatched. CDR3 DNA: TGTGCCAGTAGTATCCGGGGGGAGAGGTACAATGAGCAGTTCTTC. Translated: CASSIRGERYNEQFF.

This clone was seen a handful of times. This chain links TRBV5-1 with TRBJ2-5; 7 nucleotides line up with TRBD1. The CDR3 length is 15 residues. CDR1 is SGHRS, CDR2 YFSETQ, per germline. The ends lost 4 bases at V and 2 bases at J; junction bases unmatched: 8. The CDR3 here is CASSKGTDHQETQYF. CDR3 sequence (DNA): TGCGCCAGCAGCAAGGGGACAGACCATCAAGAGACCCAGTACTTC.

The V and J genes are TRBV23-1 and TRBJ2-7, with a weak D call TRBD2 (5 bases). TRBV23-1 falls under the ORF class, with uncertain function. Trimming took 2 bases from V and 4 from J, leaving 21 bases between them. The CDR3 is 17 residues long. The CDR3 sequence: CASSQNRLTAGRYEQYF. The CDR3 DNA reads as TGCGCCAGCAGTCAAAACCGACTAACAGCCGGCCGGTACGAGCAGTACTTC.